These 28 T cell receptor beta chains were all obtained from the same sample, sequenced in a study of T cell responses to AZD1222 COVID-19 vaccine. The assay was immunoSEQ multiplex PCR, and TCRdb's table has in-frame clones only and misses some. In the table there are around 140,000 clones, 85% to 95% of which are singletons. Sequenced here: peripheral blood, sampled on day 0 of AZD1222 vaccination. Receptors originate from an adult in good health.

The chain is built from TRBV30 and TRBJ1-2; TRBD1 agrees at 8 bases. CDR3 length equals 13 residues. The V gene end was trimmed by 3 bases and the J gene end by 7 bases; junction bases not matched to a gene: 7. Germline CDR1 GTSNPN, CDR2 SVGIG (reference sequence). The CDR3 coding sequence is TGTGCCTGGAGATTGACAGGGGCGGTTGGCTACACCTTC. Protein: CAWRLTGAVGYTF.

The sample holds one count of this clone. CDR3 region: CASSLGLAGTISSYEQYF. The CDR3, as DNA: TGTGCCAGCAGCTTAGGACTAGCGGGGACTATCTCCTCCTACGAGCAGTACTTC. V is TRBV11-2 and J is TRBJ2-7, with TRBD2 matching 11 bases. There are 18 residues in the CDR3. The V segment lost 1 base and the J segment 0 bases; nucleotides outside the gene matches: 8. Germline values: CDR1 SGHAT, CDR2 FQNNGV.

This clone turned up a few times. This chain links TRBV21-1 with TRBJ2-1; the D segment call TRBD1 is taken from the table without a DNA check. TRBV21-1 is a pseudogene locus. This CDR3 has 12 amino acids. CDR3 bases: TGTGCCAGGCCGGGACATAACAATGAGCAGTTCTTC. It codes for CARPGHNNEQFF.

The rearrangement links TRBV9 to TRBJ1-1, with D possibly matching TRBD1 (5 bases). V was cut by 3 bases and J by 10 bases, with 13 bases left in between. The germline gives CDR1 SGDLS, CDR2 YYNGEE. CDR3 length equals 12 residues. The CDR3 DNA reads TGTGCCAGCAGCGAGGGGACGGCGGCAGCTTTCTTT. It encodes CASSEGTAAAFF.

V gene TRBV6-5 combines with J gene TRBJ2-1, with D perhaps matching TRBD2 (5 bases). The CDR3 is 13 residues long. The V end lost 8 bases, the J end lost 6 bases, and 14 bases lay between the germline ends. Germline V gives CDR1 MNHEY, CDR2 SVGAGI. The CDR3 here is CASSETIINEQFF. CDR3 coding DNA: TGTGCCAGCTCCGAGACTATAATCAATGAGCAGTTCTTC.

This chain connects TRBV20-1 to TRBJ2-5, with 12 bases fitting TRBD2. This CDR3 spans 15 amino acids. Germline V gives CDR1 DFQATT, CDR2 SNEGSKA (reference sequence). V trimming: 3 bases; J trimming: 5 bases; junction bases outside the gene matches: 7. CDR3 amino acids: CSASVLAGGGETQYF. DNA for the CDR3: TGCAGTGCTAGTGTACTAGCGGGGGGAGGGGAGACCCAGTACTTC.

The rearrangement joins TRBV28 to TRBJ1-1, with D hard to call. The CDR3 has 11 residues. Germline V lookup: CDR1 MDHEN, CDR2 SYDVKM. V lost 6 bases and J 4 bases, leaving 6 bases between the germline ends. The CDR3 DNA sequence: TGTGCCAGCAGACAGATCACTGAAGCTTTCTTT. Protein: CASRQITEAFF. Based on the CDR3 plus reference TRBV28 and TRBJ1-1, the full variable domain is DVKVTQSSRYLVKRTGEKVFLECVQDMDHENMFWYRQDPGLGLRLIYFSYDVKMKEKGDIPEGYSVSREKKERFSLILESASTNQTSMYLCASRQITEAFFGQGTRLTVV.

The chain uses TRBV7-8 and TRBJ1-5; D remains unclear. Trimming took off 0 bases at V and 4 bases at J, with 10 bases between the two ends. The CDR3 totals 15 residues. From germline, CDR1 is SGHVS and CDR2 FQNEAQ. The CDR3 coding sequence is TGTGCCAGCAGCTTAGCGCGGAAGGATAATCAGCCCCAGCATTTT. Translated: CASSLARKDNQPQHF.

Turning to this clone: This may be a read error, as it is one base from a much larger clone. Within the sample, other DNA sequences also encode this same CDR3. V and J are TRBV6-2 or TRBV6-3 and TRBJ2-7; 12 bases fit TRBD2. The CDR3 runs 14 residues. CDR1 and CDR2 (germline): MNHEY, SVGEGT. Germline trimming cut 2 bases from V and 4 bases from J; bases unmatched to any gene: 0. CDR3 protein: CASSYGTSGYEQYF. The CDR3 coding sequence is TGTGCCAGCAGTTACGGGACTAGCGGGTACGAGCAGTACTTC.

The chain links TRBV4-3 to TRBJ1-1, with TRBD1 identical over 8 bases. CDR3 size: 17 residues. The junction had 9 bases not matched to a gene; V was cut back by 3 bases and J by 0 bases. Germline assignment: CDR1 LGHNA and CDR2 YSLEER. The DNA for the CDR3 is TGCGCCAGCAGCCACCCGACAGGGGCTAGCATGAACACTGAAGCTTTCTTT. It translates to CASSHPTGASMNTEAFF.

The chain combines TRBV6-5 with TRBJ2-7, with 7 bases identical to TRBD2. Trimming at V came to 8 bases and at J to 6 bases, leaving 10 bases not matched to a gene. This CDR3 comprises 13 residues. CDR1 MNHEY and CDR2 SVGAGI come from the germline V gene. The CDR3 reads CASHTGPSGEQYF. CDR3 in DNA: TGTGCCAGCCATACAGGACCTAGCGGCGAGCAGTACTTC.

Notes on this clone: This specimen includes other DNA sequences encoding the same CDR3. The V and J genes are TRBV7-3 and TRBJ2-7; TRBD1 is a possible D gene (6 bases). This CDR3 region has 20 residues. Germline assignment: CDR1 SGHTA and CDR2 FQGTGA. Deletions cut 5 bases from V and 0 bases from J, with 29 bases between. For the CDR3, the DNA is TGTGCCAGCAGCCCCCGTCGGGACATCGAGATTCCCTATAGCTCCTACGAGCAGTACTTC. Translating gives CASSPRRDIEIPYSSYEQYF.

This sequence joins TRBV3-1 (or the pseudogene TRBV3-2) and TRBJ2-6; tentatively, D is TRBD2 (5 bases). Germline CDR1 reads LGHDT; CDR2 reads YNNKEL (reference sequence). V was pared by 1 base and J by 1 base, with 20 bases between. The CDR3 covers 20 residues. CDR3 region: CASSQGAAPPDQSGANVLTF. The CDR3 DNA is TGTGCCAGCAGCCAAGGAGCGGCGCCGCCTGACCAGTCTGGGGCCAACGTCCTGACTTTC.

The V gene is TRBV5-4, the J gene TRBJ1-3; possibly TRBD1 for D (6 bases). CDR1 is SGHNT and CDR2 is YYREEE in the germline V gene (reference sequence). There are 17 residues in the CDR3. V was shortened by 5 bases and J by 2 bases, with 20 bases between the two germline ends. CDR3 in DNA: TGTGCCAGCAGACCTGGTGAAAGGGCAGGGGCTGGAAACACCATATATTTT. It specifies CASRPGERAGAGNTIYF.

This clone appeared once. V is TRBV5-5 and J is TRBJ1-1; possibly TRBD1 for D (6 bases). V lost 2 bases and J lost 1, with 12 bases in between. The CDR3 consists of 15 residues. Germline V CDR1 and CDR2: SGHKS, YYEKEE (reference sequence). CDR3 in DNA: TGTGCCAGCAGCTTCAAACAGGGCGCGAACACTGAAGCTTTCTTT. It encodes CASSFKQGANTEAFF.

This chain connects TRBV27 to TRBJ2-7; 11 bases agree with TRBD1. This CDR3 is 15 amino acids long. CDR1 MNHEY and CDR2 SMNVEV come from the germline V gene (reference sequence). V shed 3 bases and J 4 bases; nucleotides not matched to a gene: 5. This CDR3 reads CASSLGTGGGYEQYF. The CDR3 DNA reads TGTGCCAGCAGTTTGGGGACAGGGGGGGGGTACGAGCAGTACTTC.

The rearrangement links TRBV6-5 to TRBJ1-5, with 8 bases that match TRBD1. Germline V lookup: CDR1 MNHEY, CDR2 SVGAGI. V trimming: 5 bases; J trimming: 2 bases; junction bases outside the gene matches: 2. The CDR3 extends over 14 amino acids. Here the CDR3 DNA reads TGTGCCAGCAGTACGGACAGGGGCAATCAGCCCCAGCATTTT. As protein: CASSTDRGNQPQHF.

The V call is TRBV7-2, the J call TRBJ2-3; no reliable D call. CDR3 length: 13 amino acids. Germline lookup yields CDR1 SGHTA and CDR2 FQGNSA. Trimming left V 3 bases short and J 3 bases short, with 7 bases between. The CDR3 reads CASSFFGTDTQYF. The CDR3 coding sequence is TGTGCCAGCAGCTTTTTCGGGACAGATACGCAGTATTTT.

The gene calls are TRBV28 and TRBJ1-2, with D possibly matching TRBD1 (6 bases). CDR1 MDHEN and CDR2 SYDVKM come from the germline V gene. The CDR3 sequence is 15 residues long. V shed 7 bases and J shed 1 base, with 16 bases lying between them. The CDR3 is CASKTGTYFNYGYTF. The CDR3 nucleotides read TGTGCCAGCAAAACCGGGACATACTTTAACTATGGCTACACCTTC.

As DNA, the CDR3 is TGTGCCAGCAGCCAAGATCGTTCCAGCGGGATAGGGGGTGGCACAGATACGCAGTATTTT. It specifies CASSQDRSSGIGGGTDTQYF. The V call is TRBV4-2, the J call TRBJ2-3, with D possibly matching TRBD2 (7 bases). Trimming shortened V by 0 bases and J by 1 base, and 23 bases separated the two germline ends. CDR3 length: 20 amino acids. From germline, CDR1 is LGHNA and CDR2 YNFKEQ.

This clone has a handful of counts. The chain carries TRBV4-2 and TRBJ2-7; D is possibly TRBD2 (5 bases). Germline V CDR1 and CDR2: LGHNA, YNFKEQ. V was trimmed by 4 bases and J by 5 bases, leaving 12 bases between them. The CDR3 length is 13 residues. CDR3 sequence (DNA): TGTGCCAGCAGCCCCGCTGCGGAGGACGAGCAGTACTTC. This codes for CASSPAAEDEQYF.

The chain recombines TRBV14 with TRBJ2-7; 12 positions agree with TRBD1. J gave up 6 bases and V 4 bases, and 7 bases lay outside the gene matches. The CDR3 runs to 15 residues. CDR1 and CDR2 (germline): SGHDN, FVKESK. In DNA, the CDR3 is TGTGCCAGCAGCCGCTCGGGGACAGGGGGCGTCGAGCAGTACTTC. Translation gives CASSRSGTGGVEQYF.

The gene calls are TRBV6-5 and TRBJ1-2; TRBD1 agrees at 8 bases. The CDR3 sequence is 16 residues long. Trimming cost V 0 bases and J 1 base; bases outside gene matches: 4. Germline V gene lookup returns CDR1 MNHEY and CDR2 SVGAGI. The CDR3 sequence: CASSYSWTGINYGYTF. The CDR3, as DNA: TGTGCCAGCAGTTACTCCTGGACAGGGATTAACTATGGCTACACCTTC.

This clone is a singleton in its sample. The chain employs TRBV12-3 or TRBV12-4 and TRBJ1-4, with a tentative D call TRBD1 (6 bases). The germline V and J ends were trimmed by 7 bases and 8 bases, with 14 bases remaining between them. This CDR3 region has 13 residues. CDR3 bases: TGTGCCAGCACCTCGCAGGGGCTAGAAAAACTGTTTTTT. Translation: CASTSQGLEKLFF.

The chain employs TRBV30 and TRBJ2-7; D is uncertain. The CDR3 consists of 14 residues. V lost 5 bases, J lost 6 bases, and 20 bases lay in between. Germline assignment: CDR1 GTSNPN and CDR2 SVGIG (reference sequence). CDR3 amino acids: CAWGETGLWREQYF. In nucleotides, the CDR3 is TGTGCCTGGGGAGAGACGGGCCTTTGGCGCGAGCAGTACTTC.

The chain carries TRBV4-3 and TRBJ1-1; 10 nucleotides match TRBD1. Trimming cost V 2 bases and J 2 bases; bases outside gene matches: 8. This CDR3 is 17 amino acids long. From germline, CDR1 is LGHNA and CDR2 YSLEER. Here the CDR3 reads CASSQPPRDRGNTEAFF. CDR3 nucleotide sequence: TGCGCCAGCAGCCAACCCCCAAGGGACAGGGGAAACACTGAAGCTTTCTTT.

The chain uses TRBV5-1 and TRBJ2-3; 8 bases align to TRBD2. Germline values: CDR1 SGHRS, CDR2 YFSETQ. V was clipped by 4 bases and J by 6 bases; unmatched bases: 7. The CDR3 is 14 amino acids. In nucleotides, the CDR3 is TGCGCCAGCAGCCAAAGCGGGAGTCGTGATACGCAGTATTTT. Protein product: CASSQSGSRDTQYF.

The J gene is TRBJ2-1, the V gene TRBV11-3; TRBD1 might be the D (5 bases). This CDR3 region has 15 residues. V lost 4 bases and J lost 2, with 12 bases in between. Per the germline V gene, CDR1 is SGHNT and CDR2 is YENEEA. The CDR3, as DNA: TGTGCCAGCAGCTCCCAGGGATTCGCCTACAATGAGCAGTTCTTC. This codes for CASSSQGFAYNEQFF.